Below, 20 T cell receptor beta chains from the same sample are listed, as sequenced in a study of blood T cells in healthy people across ages. It was with a sample-barcoded 5' primer and a J-beta primer mix that a second PCR of roughly 7 to 12 cycles was run. TCRdb reanalysed the 5' RACE reads using MiXCR and keeps one entry per CDR3 protein. The sample has fewer than 800,000 distinct CDR3 sequences, less than 40% seen once; the top ten hold less than 20%. The sequenced sample was blood. These receptor sequences come from a woman over 75 in good health.

This clonotype was recorded many times. The chain has TRBV9 and TRBJ2-5, with D perhaps TRBD2 (7 bases). The CDR3 runs 13 residues. The V gene's germline CDR1 is SGDLS and CDR2 YYNGEE. The V and J ends lost 3 bases and 11 bases respectively, with 17 bases between them. The CDR3 reads CASSDLRGGEQYF. The CDR3 DNA follows: TGTGCCAGCAGCGATCTTAGGGGGGGGGAGCAGTACTTC.

The chain couples TRBV7-9 to TRBJ2-4; TRBD2 might be the D (5 bases). The end of the DNA fits TRBJ2-7 better, so the J call may be wrong. The germline CDR1 and CDR2 sequences are SEHNR and FQNEAQ (reference sequence). The CDR3 length is 18 residues. The CDR3 reads CASSLGNLRGINTYEQYF. Here the CDR3 DNA reads TGTGCCAGCAGCTTGGGGAACCTCCGGGGAATAAACACCTACGAGCAGTACTTC.

This clonotype occurred many times. The chain links TRBV7-2 to TRBJ2-7; D gene ambiguous. The CDR3 runs to 15 residues. V lost 1 base to trimming and J lost 6 bases, with 16 bases between them. The germline V gene encodes CDR1 SGHTA and CDR2 FQGNSA. This CDR3 reads CASSLVAQPFSEQYF. CDR3 sequence (DNA): TGTGCCAGCAGCTTAGTAGCACAGCCTTTCTCCGAGCAGTACTTC.

For the CDR3, the DNA is TGTGCCAGCAGTGCCCTAGCGGGGAATGAGCAGTTCTTC. It specifies CASSALAGNEQFF. The chain links TRBV27 to TRBJ2-1, with 9 bases identical to TRBD2. CDR3 length: 13 residues. From germline, CDR1 is MNHEY and CDR2 SMNVEV (reference sequence). V was pared by 5 bases and J by 7 bases, with 3 bases of the junction left unmatched.

This clonotype was seen at least ten times. V usage is TRBV5-1 and J usage is TRBJ2-7, with unresolved D. V was clipped by 0 bases and J by 4 bases, with 14 bases between them. CDR3 size: 15 residues. CDR1 and CDR2 from the germline V gene are SGHRS and YFSETQ. The CDR3 protein is CASSLVGIGAYEQYF. CDR3 DNA: TGCGCCAGCAGCTTGGTGGGGATAGGAGCATACGAGCAGTACTTC.

The chain joins TRBV20-1 to TRBJ2-1; the match to TRBD2 covers 11 bases. Unmatched junction bases numbered 13, after V lost 6 bases and J lost 0 bases. CDR3 length equals 18 residues. Germline-derived CDR1 and CDR2 are DFQATT and SNEGSKA (reference sequence). In nucleotides, the CDR3 is TGCAGTGCGTCCGGGACTAGCGGACTCTACAGCTCCTACAATGAGCAGTTCTTC. Its protein product is CSASGTSGLYSSYNEQFF.

This chain links TRBV15 with TRBJ2-7; either TRBD1 or TRBD2 may supply D (5 bases each). Trimming took 5 bases from V and 0 from J, leaving 14 bases between them. CDR1 LNHNV and CDR2 YYDKDF come from the germline V gene (reference sequence). The CDR3 extends over 15 amino acids. CDR3 loop: CATSVFWGSSYEQYF. In nucleotides, the CDR3 is TGTGCCACCAGCGTTTTTTGGGGGAGCTCCTACGAGCAGTACTTC.

The V and J genes are TRBV30 and TRBJ1-4, with 7 bases fitting TRBD1. Germline trimming cut 5 bases from V and 8 bases from J; bases unmatched to any gene: 11. Looked up from germline, CDR1 is GTSNPN and CDR2 is SVGIG (reference sequence). The CDR3 spans 14 residues. CDR3 sequence (DNA): TGTGCCTGGGGATCAGGGGGGTTCGAGGAAAAACTGTTTTTT. This codes for CAWGSGGFEEKLFF.

This clonotype has just a few counts. The chain is built from TRBV30 and TRBJ2-1; D possibly corresponds to TRBD2 (5 bases). There are 13 residues in the CDR3. Trimming took 2 bases from V and 2 from J, leaving 7 bases between them. Germline CDR1 and CDR2: GTSNPN and SVGIG (reference sequence). The CDR3 DNA follows: TGTGCCTGGAGTACCGGGGCCTACAATGAGCAGTTCTTC. Translated: CAWSTGAYNEQFF.

This clonotype appeared many times. As DNA, the CDR3 is TGTGCCAGCAGCCAAGAGCCCAGGGGCAATGAGCAGTTCTTC. Amino acid sequence: CASSQEPRGNEQFF. The chain employs TRBV4-2 and TRBJ2-1; D perhaps matches TRBD1 (6 bases). Germline-derived CDR1 and CDR2 are LGHNA and YNFKEQ. V lost 0 bases and J lost 6, with 9 bases in between. The CDR3 runs to 14 residues.

This clonotype was observed many times. V gene TRBV20-1 combines with J gene TRBJ2-1; TRBD2 agrees at 7 bases. The CDR3 totals 14 residues. V shed 6 bases, J shed 6 bases, and the junction held 11 bases outside the gene matches. Germline assignment: CDR1 DFQATT and CDR2 SNEGSKA (reference sequence). The CDR3 DNA reads as TGCAGTGCAGATCCGGGGGGAAGTGTCAATGAGCAGTTCTTC. It is translated as CSADPGGSVNEQFF.

This clonotype has a handful of counts. Just one base apart from a much larger clone, this may be a read error. The rearrangement joins TRBV4-3 to TRBJ2-1; TRBD2 matches at 9 bases. V was clipped by 4 bases and J by 6 bases; unmatched bases: 7. This CDR3 region has 15 residues. Germline V gene data show CDR1 as LGHNA and CDR2 as YSLEER. The CDR3 reads CASSLERGDPNEQFF. DNA of the CDR3: TGCGCCAGCAGCCTTGAGCGGGGGGACCCCAATGAGCAGTTCTTC.

This clonotype occurred once. This chain joins TRBV7-2 and TRBJ2-7, with 7 bases aligning to TRBD1. Unmatched junction bases numbered 5, after V lost 2 bases and J lost 1 base. Per germline, CDR1 SGHTA and CDR2 FQGNSA. This CDR3 is 15 amino acids long. CDR3 loop: CASSLQGEISYEQYF. As DNA, the CDR3 is TGTGCCAGCAGCTTACAGGGGGAGATTTCCTACGAGCAGTACTTC.

The chain uses TRBV5-1 and TRBJ2-7, with TRBD1 identical over 10 bases. This CDR3 has 15 amino acids. V was clipped by 4 bases and J by 7 bases; unmatched bases: 11. Looked up from germline, CDR1 is SGHRS and CDR2 is YFSETQ. The CDR3 loop reads CASSRPGQGFNEQYF. The CDR3 region has the DNA TGCGCCAGCAGCCGTCCGGGACAGGGGTTCAATGAGCAGTACTTC.

This clonotype was seen only a few times. The chain combines TRBV13 with TRBJ2-3, with a possible D match to TRBD1 (6 bases). The CDR3 covers 17 residues. V lost 5 bases and J 4 bases, leaving 22 bases between the germline ends. Germline loops: CDR1 PRHDT, CDR2 FYEKMQ (reference sequence). The CDR3 DNA sequence: TGTGCCAGCAGCCCGTTAACAGGGTCAACTTTGTCAGATACGCAGTATTTT. It is translated as CASSPLTGSTLSDTQYF.

This clonotype was detected many times. The chain's CDR3 is CASSWTRTKIEQYF. The DNA for the CDR3 is TGTGCCAGCAGCTGGACACGGACGAAGATCGAGCAGTACTTC. The genes are TRBV7-2 and TRBJ2-7; D might be TRBD1 (5 bases). The CDR3 consists of 14 residues. Germline V gene lookup returns CDR1 SGHTA and CDR2 FQGNSA. Deletions cut 4 bases from V and 6 bases from J, with 16 bases between.

This clonotype was detected only a few times. Germline and junction disagree at one end, which may indicate a read error. This chain links TRBV12-5 with TRBJ2-3; D uncertain. The V gene's germline CDR1 is LGHNT and CDR2 FRNRAP. The CDR3 length is 12 residues. The DNA of the CDR3 is TGTGCTAGGGGTTTGTGGTTCGATACGCAGTATTTT. This gives the protein CARGLWFDTQYF.

This clonotype was seen repeatedly, ten times or more. The chain couples TRBV7-2 to TRBJ2-3, with TRBD1 as a possible D gene (6 bases). The CDR3 has 14 amino acids. Trimming took off 2 bases at V and 9 bases at J, with 15 bases between the two ends. Germline CDR1 and CDR2: SGHTA and FQGNSA. The CDR3 is CASSLISRQGTQYF. The CDR3, as DNA: TGTGCCAGCAGCTTAATCTCGCGGCAGGGGACGCAGTATTTT.

This chain connects TRBV6-1 to TRBJ2-1; TRBD2 might be the D (7 bases). V was trimmed by 1 base and J by 5 bases, leaving 18 bases between them. Looked up from germline, CDR1 is MNHNS and CDR2 is SASEGT. There are 17 residues in the CDR3. The CDR3 reads CASSEVLGRGPNNEQFF. The CDR3 DNA reads as TGTGCCAGCAGTGAAGTCTTAGGGCGGGGGCCGAACAATGAGCAGTTCTTC.

This clonotype came up many times. V and J are TRBV20-1 and TRBJ2-4, with TRBD1 as a possible D gene (6 bases). Germline values: CDR1 DFQATT, CDR2 SNEGSKA (reference sequence). The germline V and J ends were trimmed by 3 bases and 0 bases, with 9 bases remaining between them. The CDR3 length is 14 residues. Here the CDR3 reads CSASTGLAKNIQYF. The CDR3 region has the DNA TGCAGTGCTAGCACAGGGCTAGCCAAAAACATTCAGTACTTC.